The present TCR beta chain was sequenced within a study of T and B cells in COVID-19 patients. Study overall: Blood was sampled from COVID-19 patients who were either actively infected or recovered. The recovered patients had mostly mild to moderate COVID-19 with outpatient management.

The CDR3 totals 16 residues. Germline V CDR1 and CDR2: LNHDA, SQIVND (reference sequence). The J segment lost 6 bases and the V segment lost 5 bases, leaving 10 bases of the junction unmatched. TRB rearrangements were amplified by multiplex PCR with BIOMED2 TRB-A/B primers. Each CDR3 protein gets one entry after TCRdb re-called the multiplex PCR reads with MiXCR. Of nearly 2,500 distinct CDR3 sequences in the sample, 25% were seen once. TRB was amplified from around 230-520 ng of blood genomic DNA. Source material: blood. The clonotype comes from a human donor with active COVID-19. The V gene is TRBV19, the J gene TRBJ2-3; 11 nucleotides align to TRBD2. CDR3 protein: CASSPTRASGRDTQYF. The CDR3, as DNA: TGTGCCAGTAGTCCCACCCGGGCTAGCGGGAGGGATACGCAGTATTTT. Full variable domain (rest looked up from reference TRBV19 and TRBJ2-3): DGGITQSPKYLFRKEGQNVTLSCEQNLNHDAMYWYRQDPGQGLRLIYYSQIVNDFQKGDIAEGYSVSREKKESFPLTVTSAQKNPTAFYLCASSPTRASGRDTQYFGPGTRLTVL.